This entry features one T cell receptor (beta chain) sequence. Its antigen is unknown. CDR3 length: 14 residues. Germline lookup yields CDR1 DFQATT and CDR2 SNEGSKA (reference sequence). V was trimmed by 2 bases and J by 0 bases, leaving 8 bases between them. This sample was included in a study of blood T cells in healthy people across ages. At the level of the study: Capturing about one barcoded beta molecule per two T cells was achieved by template switching.

The authors ran a second PCR of about 6 to 12 cycles using a sample-barcoded 5' primer and a J-beta primer mix. TCRdb used MiXCR to reprocess the 5' RACE reads, holding one entry per CDR3 protein. The profile shows fewer than 900,000 distinct CDR3 sequences, about 37% of them singletons. Regarding the study as a whole: Underestimates were what the diversity estimates from one million T cells were considered to be.

V and J are TRBV20-1 and TRBJ1-5, with D unresolved. This TCR was recovered from a man aged 18 to 30 in good health. Specimen: blood. The CDR3 loop reads CSARRCYSNQPQHF. Written as DNA, the CDR3 is TGCAGTGCTAGAAGGTGTTATAGCAATCAGCCCCAGCATTTT.